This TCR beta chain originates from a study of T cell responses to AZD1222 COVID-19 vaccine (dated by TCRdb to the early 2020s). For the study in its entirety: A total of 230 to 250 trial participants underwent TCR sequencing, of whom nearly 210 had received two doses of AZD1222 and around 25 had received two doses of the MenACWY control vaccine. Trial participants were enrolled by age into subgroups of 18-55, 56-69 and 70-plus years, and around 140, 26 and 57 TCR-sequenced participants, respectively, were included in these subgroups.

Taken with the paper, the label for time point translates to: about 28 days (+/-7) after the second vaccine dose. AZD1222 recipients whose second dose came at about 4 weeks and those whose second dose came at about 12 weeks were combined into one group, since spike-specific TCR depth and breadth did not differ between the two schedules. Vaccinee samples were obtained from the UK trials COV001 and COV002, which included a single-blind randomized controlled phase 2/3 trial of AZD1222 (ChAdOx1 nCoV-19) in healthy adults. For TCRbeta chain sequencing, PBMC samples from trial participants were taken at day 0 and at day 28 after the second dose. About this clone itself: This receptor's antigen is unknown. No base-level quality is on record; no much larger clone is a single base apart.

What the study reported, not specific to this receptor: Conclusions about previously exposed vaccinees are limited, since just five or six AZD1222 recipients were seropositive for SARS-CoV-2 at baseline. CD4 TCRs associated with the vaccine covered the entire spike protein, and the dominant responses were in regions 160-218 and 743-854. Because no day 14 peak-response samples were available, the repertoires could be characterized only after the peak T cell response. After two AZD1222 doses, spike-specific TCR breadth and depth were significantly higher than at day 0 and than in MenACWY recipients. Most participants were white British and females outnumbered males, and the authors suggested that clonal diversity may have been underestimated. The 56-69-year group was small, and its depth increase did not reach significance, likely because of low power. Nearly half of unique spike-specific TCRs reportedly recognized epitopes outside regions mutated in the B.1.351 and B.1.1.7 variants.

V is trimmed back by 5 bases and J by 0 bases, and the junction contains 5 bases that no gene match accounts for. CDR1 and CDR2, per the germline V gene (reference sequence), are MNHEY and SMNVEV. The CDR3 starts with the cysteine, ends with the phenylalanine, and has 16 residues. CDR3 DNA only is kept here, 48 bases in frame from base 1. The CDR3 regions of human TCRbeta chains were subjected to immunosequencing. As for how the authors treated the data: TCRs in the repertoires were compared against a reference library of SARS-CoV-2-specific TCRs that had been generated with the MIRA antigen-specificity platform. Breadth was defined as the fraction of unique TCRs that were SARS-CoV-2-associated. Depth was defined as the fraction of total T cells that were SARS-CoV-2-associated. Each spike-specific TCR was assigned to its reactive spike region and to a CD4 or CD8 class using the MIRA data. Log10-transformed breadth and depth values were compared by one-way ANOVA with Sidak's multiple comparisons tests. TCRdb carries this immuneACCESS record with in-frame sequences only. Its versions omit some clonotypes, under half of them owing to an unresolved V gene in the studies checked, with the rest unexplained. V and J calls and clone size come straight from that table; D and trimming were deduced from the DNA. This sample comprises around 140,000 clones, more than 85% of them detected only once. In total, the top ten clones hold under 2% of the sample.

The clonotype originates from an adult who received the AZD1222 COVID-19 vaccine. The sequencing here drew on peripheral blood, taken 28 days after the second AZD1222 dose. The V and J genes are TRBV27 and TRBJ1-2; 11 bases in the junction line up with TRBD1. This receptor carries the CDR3 CASSRTGGESNYGYTF. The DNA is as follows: TGTGCCAGCAGTAGGACAGGGGGCGAATCTAACTATGGCTACACCTTC.